These T cell receptor beta chains were read from a single sample in a study of shared clonotypes between healthy human individuals. The protocol was immunoSEQ multiplex PCR, while the TCRdb copy is restricted to in-frame clones and leaves out a portion. Of 800,000 to 1,200,000 clones in the sample, about four fifths were seen once. The sample was memory CD4+ T cells from PBMCs. Receptor source: a man younger than 30 in good health. Some clones in this sample may be carry-over from other donors' samples. Each CDR3 is given with its conserved first and last residue. D genes are given only for firm matches. Expanded clones get a size class; other rows say once, few or many, or leave the size out.

>NA|TRBV10-3|TRBJ2-3|NA
CAISDSGVGDTQYF
TGTGCCATCAGTGACTCGGGTGTAGGGGATACGCAGTATTTT
>NA|TRBV6-1|TRBJ2-5|NA
CASTERYQATQYF
TGTGCCAGCACTGAGCGATATCAAGCGACCCAGTACTTC
>NA|TRBV27|TRBJ2-5|NA
CASSWLGGTQYF
TGTGCCAGCAGTTGGCTTGGGGGGACCCAGTACTTC
>NA|TRBV9|TRBJ1-4|NA
CASSVALGEKLFF
TGTGCCAGCAGCGTAGCACTTGGCGAAAAACTGTTTTTT
>NA|TRBV5-1|TRBJ1-2|NA
CASSLIQQGGGYTF
TGCGCCAGCAGCTTGATTCAACAGGGAGGCGGCTACACCTTC
>few|TRBV19|TRBJ2-7|NA
CASSTIHRDSYEQYF
TGTGCCAGTAGCACCATTCACAGGGACTCCTACGAGCAGTACTTC
>NA|TRBV27|TRBJ1-1|NA
CASSLFSWSTEAFF
TGTGCCAGCAGTTTGTTCAGTTGGAGCACTGAAGCTTTCTTT
>NA|TRBV6-5|TRBJ2-1|NA
CASSGRSSGEQFF
TGTGCCAGCAGTGGTCGCTCTTCAGGAGAGCAGTTCTTC
>NA|TRBV11-1|TRBJ2-1|NA
CASSRVGGIYNEQFF
TGTGCCAGCAGTCGGGTAGGCGGGATCTACAATGAGCAGTTCTTC
>NA|TRBV6-6|TRBJ2-1|TRBD2
CASNGLAGNEQFF
TGTGCCAGCAACGGACTAGCGGGGAATGAGCAGTTCTTC
>many|TRBV7-2|TRBJ2-1|TRBD2
CASRMAGGRYNEQFF
TGTGCCAGCAGAATGGCGGGAGGGCGTTACAATGAGCAGTTCTTC
>few|TRBV11-2|TRBJ1-6|TRBD1
CASSLVGRGPSPLHF
TGTGCCAGCAGCTTAGTTGGCAGGGGGCCTTCACCCCTCCACTTT
>NA|TRBV14|TRBJ1-2|TRBD1
CASSQTGTGLYGYTF
TGTGCCAGCAGTCAAACCGGGACAGGGCTATATGGCTACACCTTC
>NA|TRBV6-5|TRBJ1-1|TRBD1
CASRPRQGANTEAFF
TGTGCCAGCAGACCCCGACAGGGGGCCAACACTGAAGCTTTCTTT
>NA|TRBV5-1|TRBJ1-5|TRBD1
CASSTGQGGQPQHF
TGCGCCAGCAGCACCGGACAGGGCGGTCAGCCCCAGCATTTT
>once|TRBV28|TRBJ2-6|NA
CASSSRVIGANVLTF
TGTGCCAGCAGTTCCAGGGTTATTGGGGCCAACGTCCTGACTTTC
>NA|TRBV27|TRBJ1-4|NA
CASRPTGRGASEKLFF
TGTGCCAGCAGGCCTACAGGGAGGGGTGCTAGTGAAAAACTGTTTTTT
>few|TRBV5-8|TRBJ2-4|NA
CASSLVTGVGAKNIQYF
TGTGCCAGCAGCTTGGTAACGGGGGTAGGAGCCAAAAACATTCAGTACTTC
>NA|TRBV27|TRBJ2-6|TRBD1
CASRLRGTGLTGANVLTF
TGTGCCAGCAGACTGCGGGGGACAGGGTTAACTGGGGCCAACGTCCTGACTTTC
>few|TRBV9|TRBJ2-6|NA
CASSFLVSGANVLTF
TGTGCCAGCAGCTTCCTAGTCTCTGGGGCCAACGTCCTGACTTTC
>NA|TRBV30|TRBJ1-3|NA
CAWSVGASGNTIYF
TGTGCCTGGAGTGTAGGAGCCTCTGGAAACACCATATATTTT
>many|TRBV15|TRBJ2-2|NA
CATSRGLRENTGELFF
TGTGCCACCAGCAGAGGATTGAGGGAGAACACCGGGGAGCTGTTTTTT
>NA|TRBV25-1|TRBJ2-7|TRBD1
CASSEFTGTGSNEQYF
TGTGCCAGCAGTGAATTCACCGGGACAGGGTCGAACGAGCAGTACTTC
>NA|TRBV6-1|TRBJ1-2|NA
CASSRGEGSYGYTF
TGTGCCAGCAGTCGGGGGGAGGGGTCCTATGGCTACACCTTC
>NA|TRBV7-3|TRBJ2-2|NA
CASSENWGPANTGELFF
TGTGCCAGCAGCGAAAATTGGGGGCCCGCGAACACCGGGGAGCTGTTTTTT
>NA|TRBV5-4|TRBJ1-2|NA
CASSLSTEYGYTF
TGTGCCAGCAGCTTGTCGACAGAGTATGGCTACACCTTC
>once|TRBV2|TRBJ2-1|NA
CASSETLMRFF
TGTGCCAGCAGTGAAACTCTCATGCGGTTCTTC
>NA|TRBV5-1|TRBJ1-1|NA
CASTPGQNTEAFF
TGCGCCAGCACCCCGGGACAGAACACTGAAGCTTTCTTT
>NA|TRBV6-5|TRBJ2-5|NA
CASQKAAGLETQYF
TGTGCCAGCCAAAAAGCGGCAGGGTTAGAGACCCAGTACTTC
>few|TRBV30|TRBJ1-1|NA
CAWRPTQRTEAFF
TGTGCCTGGAGGCCTACACAGCGGACTGAAGCTTTCTTT
>NA|TRBV5-1|TRBJ1-1|TRBD1
CASSSSGTGVSEAFF
TGCGCCAGCAGCTCCTCCGGGACAGGGGTTTCTGAAGCTTTCTTT
>NA|TRBV7-9|TRBJ2-7|NA
CASSLDGTSEQYF
TGTGCCAGCAGCTTGGACGGGACCTCCGAGCAGTACTTC
>NA|TRBV9|TRBJ2-5|NA
CASSNRGGGGQETQYF
TGTGCCAGCAGCAACCGAGGGGGAGGGGGCCAAGAGACCCAGTACTTC
>once|TRBV7-3|TRBJ2-1|NA
CASSPVAGQYNEQFF
TGTGCCAGCAGCCCTGTGGCCGGGCAATACAATGAGCAGTTCTTC
>NA|TRBV6-4|TRBJ1-3|TRBD1
CASMGRDPGQRNTIYF
TGTGCCAGCATGGGTCGCGATCCGGGACAGAGAAACACCATATATTTT
>many|TRBV6-1|TRBJ2-4|TRBD1
CASSWDRTNIQYF
TGTGCCAGCAGCTGGGACAGGACGAACATTCAGTACTTC
>NA|TRBV7-9|TRBJ1-2|NA
CASSFETAPRYTF
TGTGCCAGCAGCTTTGAGACAGCCCCTCGCTACACCTTC
>once|TRBV27|TRBJ2-5|TRBD2
CASSLSRGLISETQYF
TGTGCCAGCAGTTTATCGCGGGGACTAATATCAGAGACCCAGTACTTC
>NA|TRBV7-6|TRBJ2-1|TRBD2
CASSPPSGRGLYNEQFF
TGTGCCAGCAGTCCTCCTAGCGGGAGGGGTTTGTACAATGAGCAGTTCTTC
>NA|TRBV28|TRBJ1-2|TRBD1
CASRSTGAPYGYTF
TGTGCCAGCAGATCAACAGGGGCCCCCTATGGCTACACCTTC
>NA|TRBV5-4|TRBJ2-2|NA
CASSDKGEASGELFF
TGTGCCAGCAGCGACAAGGGGGAGGCCTCCGGGGAGCTGTTTTTT
>once|TRBV28|TRBJ1-1|NA
CASSLGRAPEAFF
TGTGCCAGCAGTTTGGGCAGGGCCCCCGAAGCTTTCTTT
>NA|TRBV4-1|TRBJ2-1|NA
CASSQDRTGAYNEQFF
TGCGCCAGCAGCCAAGATAGAACGGGAGCCTACAATGAGCAGTTCTTC
>NA|TRBV5-1|TRBJ2-7|NA
CASSLYPGTYEQYF
TGCGCCAGCAGCTTGTATCCAGGGACCTACGAGCAGTACTTC
>many|TRBV7-2|TRBJ1-3|TRBD1
CASSPGDRAWNTIYF
TGTGCCAGCAGCCCAGGGGACAGGGCCTGGAACACCATATATTTT
>NA|TRBV5-4|TRBJ2-1|NA
CASSYRTAYNEQFF
TGTGCCAGCAGCTATCGGACAGCGTACAATGAGCAGTTCTTC
>NA|TRBV2|TRBJ1-2|NA
CASRGSLGGYTF
TGTGCCAGCAGGGGATCCCTGGGGGGCTACACCTTC
>NA|TRBV5-6|TRBJ2-5|TRBD1
CASSGGQGVETQYF
TGTGCCAGCAGCGGCGGACAGGGGGTAGAGACCCAGTACTTC
>NA|TRBV6-1|TRBJ1-2|NA
CASRVAGAYGYTF
TGTGCCAGCAGGGTGGCGGGGGCCTATGGCTACACCTTC
>NA|TRBV7-2|TRBJ1-4|NA
CASSLVTGRNEKLFF
TGTGCCAGCAGCTTAGTCACAGGGCGTAATGAAAAACTGTTTTTT
>few|TRBV30|TRBJ1-1|NA
CAWKSWVYMNTEAFF
TGTGCCTGGAAATCGTGGGTATACATGAACACTGAAGCTTTCTTT
>NA|TRBV7-2|TRBJ1-1|TRBD1
CASSTNRGLTEAFF
TGTGCCAGCAGCACAAACAGGGGGCTCACTGAAGCTTTCTTT
>few|TRBV18|TRBJ2-7|NA
CASSPRSFGYEQYF
TGTGCCAGCTCACCACGTTCGTTTGGATACGAGCAGTACTTC